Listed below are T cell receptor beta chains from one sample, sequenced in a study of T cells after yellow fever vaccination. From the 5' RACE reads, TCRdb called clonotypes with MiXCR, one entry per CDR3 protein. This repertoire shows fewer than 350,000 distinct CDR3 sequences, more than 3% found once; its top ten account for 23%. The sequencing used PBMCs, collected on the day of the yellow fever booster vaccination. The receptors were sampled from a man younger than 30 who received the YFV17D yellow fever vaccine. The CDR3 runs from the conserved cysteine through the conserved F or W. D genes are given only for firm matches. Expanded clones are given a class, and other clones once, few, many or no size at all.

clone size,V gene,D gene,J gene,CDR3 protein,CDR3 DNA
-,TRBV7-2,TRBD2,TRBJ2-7,CASSPDTGGANLYEQYF,TGTGCCAGCAGCCCGGATACGGGGGGGGCAAACCTCTACGAGCAGTACTTC
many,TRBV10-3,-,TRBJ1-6,CAISESPGPYNSPLHF,TGTGCCATCAGTGAGTCGCCCGGTCCCTATAATTCACCCCTCCACTTT
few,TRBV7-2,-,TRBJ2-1,CASSFRGAERRNEQFF,TGTGCCAGCAGCTTCAGGGGGGCCGAGAGGAGGAATGAGCAGTTCTTC
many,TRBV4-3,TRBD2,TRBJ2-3,CASSQDSGGGTDTQYF,TGCGCCAGCAGCCAAGATTCCGGCGGGGGAACAGATACGCAGTATTTT
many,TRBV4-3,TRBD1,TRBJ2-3,CASSHLIPGQGTTDTQYF,TGCGCCAGCAGCCACTTGATCCCGGGACAGGGGACCACAGATACGCAGTATTTT
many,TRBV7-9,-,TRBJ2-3,CASSLEWADTQYF,TGTGCCAGCAGCTTAGAGTGGGCAGATACGCAGTATTTT
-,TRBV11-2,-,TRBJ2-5,CASSLYGVQETQYF,TGTGCCAGCAGCTTATATGGGGTTCAAGAGACCCAGTACTTC
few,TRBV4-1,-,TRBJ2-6,CASSPGRAVSGANVLTF,TGCGCCAGCAGTCCGGGACGGGCGGTATCTGGGGCCAACGTCCTGACTTTC
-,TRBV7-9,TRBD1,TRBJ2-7,CASSTIQGVRTYEQYF,TGTGCCAGCAGCACAATTCAGGGGGTTAGGACCTACGAGCAGTACTTC
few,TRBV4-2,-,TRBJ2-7,CASSQDPAAPYEQYF,TGTGCCAGCAGCCAAGATCCAGCGGCCCCCTACGAGCAGTACTTC
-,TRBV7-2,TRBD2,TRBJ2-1,CASSSRTSSSEQFF,TGTGCCAGCAGCTCGAGGACTAGTTCCAGTGAGCAGTTCTTC
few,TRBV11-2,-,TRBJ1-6,CASSTIRDGLSGKSPLHF,TGTGCCAGCAGCACAATCCGGGACGGACTCTCGGGGAAGTCACCCCTCCACTTT
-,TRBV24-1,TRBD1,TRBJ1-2,CATRSGTGIFTF,TGTGCCACCAGGTCCGGGACAGGGATTTTCACCTTC
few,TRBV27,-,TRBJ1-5,CASSLSGLNNQPQHF,TGTGCCAGCAGTTTATCGGGACTGAACAATCAGCCCCAGCATTTT
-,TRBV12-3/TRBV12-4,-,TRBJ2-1,CASSFTTSRDFNEQFF,TGTGCCAGCAGTTTTACGACCAGCCGAGATTTCAATGAGCAGTTCTTC
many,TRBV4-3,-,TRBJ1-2,CASSQDRAGIYGYTF,TGCGCCAGCAGCCAAGATCGCGCAGGGATCTATGGCTACACCTTC
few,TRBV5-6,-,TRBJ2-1,CASSDREAYNEQFF,TGTGCCAGCAGTGACAGAGAAGCCTACAATGAGCAGTTCTTC
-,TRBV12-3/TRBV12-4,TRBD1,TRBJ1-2,CASSSQGGYGYTF,TGTGCCAGCAGTTCCCAGGGGGGCTATGGCTACACCTTC
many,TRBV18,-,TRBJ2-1,CASSPPGSSYNEQFF,TGTGCCAGCTCACCACCAGGGAGCTCCTACAATGAGCAGTTCTTC
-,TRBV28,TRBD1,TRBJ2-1,CASNYRGRNEQFF,TGTGCCAGCAACTACAGGGGGCGAAATGAGCAGTTCTTC
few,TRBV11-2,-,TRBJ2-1,CASSFPYGGQFF,TGTGCCAGCAGCTTCCCCTATGGTGGGCAGTTCTTC
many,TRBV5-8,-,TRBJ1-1,CASSPGYSNTEAFF,TGTGCCAGCAGCCCAGGGTACTCGAACACTGAAGCTTTCTTT
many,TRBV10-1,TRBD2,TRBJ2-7,CASSESRGGVTYEQYF,TGCGCCAGCAGTGAGTCTCGGGGAGGGGTTACCTACGAGCAGTACTTC
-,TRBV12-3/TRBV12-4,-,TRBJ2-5,CASSLVWEVKTQYF,TGTGCCAGCAGTTTAGTTTGGGAGGTAAAGACCCAGTACTTC
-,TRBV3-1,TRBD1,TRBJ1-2,CASSRDREGQYGYTF,TGTGCCAGCAGCCGGGACAGGGAGGGCCAATATGGCTACACCTTC
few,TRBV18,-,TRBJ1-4,CASRRATNEKLFF,TGTGCCAGCCGGAGGGCAACTAATGAAAAACTGTTTTTT
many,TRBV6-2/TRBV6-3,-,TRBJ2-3,CASSYGSDTQYF,TGTGCCAGCAGTTACGGGTCAGATACGCAGTATTTT